This TCR beta chain was sequenced for a study of preoperative IRX-2 immunotherapy in early breast cancer. Assay used: immunoSEQ multiplex PCR; TCRdb lists only in-frame clones, some missing. The profile covers about 23,000 clones, with roughly 95% appearing a single time and 15% to 20% taken by the ten largest. The treatment here: preoperative locoregional IRX-2 cytokine immunotherapy. Samples came from a phase Ib trial of preoperative locoregional IRX-2 cytokine immunotherapy. The sample was tumor tissue, taken after IRX-2 immunotherapy. The TCR originated in a human donor with breast cancer.

CDR3 sequence (DNA): TGTGCCAGCAGCCGTCTATGGGATACGCAGTATTTT. Translated: CASSRLWDTQYF. This sequence joins TRBV27 and TRBJ2-3; no reliable D call. The CDR3 contains 12 residues. Germline-derived CDR1 and CDR2 are MNHEY and SMNVEV (reference sequence). V was pared by 6 bases and J by 6 bases, with 10 bases between.